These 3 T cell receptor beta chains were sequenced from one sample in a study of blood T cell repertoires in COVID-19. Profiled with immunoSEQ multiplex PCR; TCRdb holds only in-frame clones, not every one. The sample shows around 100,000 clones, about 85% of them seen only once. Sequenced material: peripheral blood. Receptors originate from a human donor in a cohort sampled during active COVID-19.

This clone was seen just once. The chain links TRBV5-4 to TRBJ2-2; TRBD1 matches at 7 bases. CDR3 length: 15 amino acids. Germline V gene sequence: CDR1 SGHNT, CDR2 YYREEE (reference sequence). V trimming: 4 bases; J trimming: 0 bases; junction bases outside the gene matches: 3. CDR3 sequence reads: CASSRGGPNTGELFF. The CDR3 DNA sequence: TGTGCCAGCAGCCGAGGGGGCCCGAACACCGGGGAGCTGTTTTTT.

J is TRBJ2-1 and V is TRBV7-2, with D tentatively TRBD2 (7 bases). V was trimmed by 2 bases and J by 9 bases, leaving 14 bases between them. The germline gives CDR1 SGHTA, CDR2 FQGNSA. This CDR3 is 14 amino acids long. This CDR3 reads CASSLSGAGAEQFF. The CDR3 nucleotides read TGTGCCAGCAGCTTATCGGGTGCGGGGGCTGAGCAGTTCTTC.

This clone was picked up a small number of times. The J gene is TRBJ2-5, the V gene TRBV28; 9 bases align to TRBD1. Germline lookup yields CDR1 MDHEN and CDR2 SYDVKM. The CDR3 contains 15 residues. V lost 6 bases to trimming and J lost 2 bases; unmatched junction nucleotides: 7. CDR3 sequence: CASSNRGLGQETQYF. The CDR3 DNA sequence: TGTGCCAGCAGCAACAGGGGGCTGGGGCAAGAGACCCAGTACTTC.